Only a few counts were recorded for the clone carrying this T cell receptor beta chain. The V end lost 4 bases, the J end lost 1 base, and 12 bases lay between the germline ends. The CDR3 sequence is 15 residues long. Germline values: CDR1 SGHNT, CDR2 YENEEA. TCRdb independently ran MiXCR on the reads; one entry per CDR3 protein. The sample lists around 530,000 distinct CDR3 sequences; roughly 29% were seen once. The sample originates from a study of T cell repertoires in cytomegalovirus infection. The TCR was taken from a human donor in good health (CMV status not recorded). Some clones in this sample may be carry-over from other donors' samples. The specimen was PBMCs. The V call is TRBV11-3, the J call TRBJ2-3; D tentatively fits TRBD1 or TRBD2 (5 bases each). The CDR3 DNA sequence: TGTGCCAGCAGCTCTCGGGACCTCCGCACAGATACGCAGTATTTT. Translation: CASSSRDLRTDTQYF.